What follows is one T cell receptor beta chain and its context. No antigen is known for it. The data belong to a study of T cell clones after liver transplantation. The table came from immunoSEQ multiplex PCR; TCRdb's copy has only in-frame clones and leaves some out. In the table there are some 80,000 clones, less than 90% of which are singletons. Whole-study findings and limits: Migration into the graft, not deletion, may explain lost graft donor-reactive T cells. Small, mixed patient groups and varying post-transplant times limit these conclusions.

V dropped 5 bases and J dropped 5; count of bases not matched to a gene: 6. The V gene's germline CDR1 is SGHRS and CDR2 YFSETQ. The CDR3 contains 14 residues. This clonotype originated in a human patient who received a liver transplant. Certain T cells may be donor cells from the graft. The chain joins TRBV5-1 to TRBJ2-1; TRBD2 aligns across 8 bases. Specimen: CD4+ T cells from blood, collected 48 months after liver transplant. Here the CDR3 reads CASRNSGADNEQFF. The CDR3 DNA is TGCGCCAGCAGAAATAGCGGGGCCGACAATGAGCAGTTCTTC.